The present T cell receptor beta chain was sequenced within a study of T cell changes during pregnancy in multiple sclerosis. After removal of 6 bases from V and 4 bases from J, the junction contained 7 bases not matched to a gene. The CDR3 spans 15 residues. The germline V gene has CDR1 SNHLY and CDR2 FYNNEI. The protocol was immunoSEQ multiplex PCR, while the TCRdb copy is restricted to in-frame clones and leaves out a portion. The table records some 100,000 clones, about 92% of them present only once. The V gene is TRBV2, the J gene TRBJ2-7, with 12 bases lining up with TRBD2. This sample comprised peripheral blood, obtained in the second trimester of pregnancy. This TCR was sampled from a female donor with multiple sclerosis, enrolled in a pregnancy study. CDR3 nucleotide sequence: TGTGCCAGCAGCGGGAACCTAGCGGGAGGGTACGAGCAGTACTTC. This encodes CASSGNLAGGYEQYF.